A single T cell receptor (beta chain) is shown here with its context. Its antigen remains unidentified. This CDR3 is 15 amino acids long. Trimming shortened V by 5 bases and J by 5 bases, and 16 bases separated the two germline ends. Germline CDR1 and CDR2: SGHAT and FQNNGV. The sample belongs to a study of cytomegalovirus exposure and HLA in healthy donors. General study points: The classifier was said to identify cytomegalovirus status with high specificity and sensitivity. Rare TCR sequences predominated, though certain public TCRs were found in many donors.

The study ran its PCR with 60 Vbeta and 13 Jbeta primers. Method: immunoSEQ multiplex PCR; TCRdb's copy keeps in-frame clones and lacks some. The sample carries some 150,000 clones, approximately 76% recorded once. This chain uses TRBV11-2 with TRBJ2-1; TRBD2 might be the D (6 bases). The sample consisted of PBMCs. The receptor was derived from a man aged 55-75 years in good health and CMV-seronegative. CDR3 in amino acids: CASSPYRRGDNEQFF. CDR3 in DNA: TGTGCCAGCAGCCCATACCGGCGGGGAGACAATGAGCAGTTCTTC.